These 21 T cell receptor beta chains share one sample of origin, sequenced in a study of tumor and adjacent non-tumor tissue in lung cancer. No cell sorting was done before RNA was extracted from the tissue. This non-tumor lung sample came from over 3 cm beyond the tumor edge. Three rounds of nested PCR, following a modified ARM-PCR protocol, produced the TCRbeta library. One entry per CDR3 protein, called by TCRdb with MiXCR from the multiplex PCR reads. Counted here are about 80,000 distinct CDR3 sequences, roughly 80% occurring once; the ten biggest clones make up about half. Sequenced: distant non-tumor lung tissue. These receptors all come from a man aged 55 to 70 with non-small cell lung cancer.

The chain has TRBV20-1 and TRBJ2-7, with 8 nucleotides matching TRBD2. The CDR3 has 12 amino acids. Unmatched junction bases numbered 7, after V lost 6 bases and J lost 6 bases. Germline loops: CDR1 DFQATT, CDR2 SNEGSKA (reference sequence). CDR3 residues: CSAIGGDSEQYF. In nucleotides, the CDR3 is TGCAGTGCCATCGGGGGGGACTCCGAGCAGTACTTC.

Concerning this clonotype: Possible read error: a much larger clone is one base away. The genes are TRBV13 and TRBJ2-3; D may be TRBD1 (5 bases). The germline CDR1 and CDR2 sequences are PRHDT and FYEKMQ (reference sequence). The CDR3 extends over 12 amino acids. V was trimmed by 1 base and J by 8 bases, leaving 7 bases between them. CDR3 sequence reads: CASSLAQGTQYF. The DNA for the CDR3 is TGTGCCAGCAGCTTAGCGCAGGGTACGCAGTATTTT.

This chain uses TRBV6-5 with TRBJ1-4; TRBD1 matches at 8 bases. V was clipped by 10 bases and J by 7 bases; unmatched bases: 11. Germline CDR1 is MNHEY and CDR2 is SVGAGI. The CDR3 runs 14 residues. The CDR3 reads CANMRTGLGEKLFF. The CDR3 DNA sequence: TGTGCCAACATGAGGACAGGGTTGGGTGAAAAACTGTTTTTT.

This clonotype was observed a handful of times. The junction departs from germline at one end; a sequencing error may be responsible. The chain couples TRBV11-3 to TRBJ2-2; D is possibly TRBD2 (6 bases). The CDR3 extends over 18 amino acids. Germline V gene data show CDR1 as SGHNT and CDR2 as YENEEA. The CDR3 nucleotides are TGTGCCGGCAGCTCCCGGGGAGCGGGTGGATACAGAGCCGGGGGGCTGTTTTTT. It encodes CAGSSRGAGGYRAGGLFF. The full variable domain, with the rest looked up from reference TRBV11-3 and TRBJ2-2, is EAGVVQSPRYKIIEKKQPVAFWCNPISGHNTLYWYLQNLGQGPELLIRYENEEAVDDSQLPKDRFSAERLKGVDSTLKIQPAELGDSAVYLCAGSSRGAGGYRAGGLFFGEGSRLTVL.

Points on this clonotype: Given a much more abundant clone one base away, this may be a read error. The CDR3 region is CASSIWTGAQETQYF. In nucleotides, the CDR3 is TGTGCCAGCAGCATATGGACAGGGGCCCAAGAGACCCAGTACTTC. V and J are TRBV7-8 and TRBJ2-5; TRBD1 aligns across 9 bases. Germline values: CDR1 SGHVS, CDR2 FQNEAQ. Trimming at V came to 5 bases and at J to 1 base, leaving 5 bases not matched to a gene. This CDR3 has 15 residues.

In the case of this clonotype: Here the CDR3 omits its conserved ending phenylalanine or tryptophan, so a read error is the likely source. This chain connects TRBV11-3 to TRBJ2-2, with TRBD2 identical over 11 bases. Germline assignment: CDR1 SGHNT and CDR2 YENEEA. This CDR3 is 17 amino acids long. The CDR3 protein is CAISHLATSGATGELFY. The CDR3 nucleotides are TGTGCCATCAGCCACCTCGCGACTAGCGGGGCGACCGGGGAGCTGTTTTAT.

Regarding this clonotype: Germline is not matched at one junction end, which may reflect a read error. For the CDR3, the DNA is TGTGCCAGGAGCTATGGACAGGCCCAAGAGACCCAGAACTTC. Amino acids: CARSYGQAQETQNF. The V and J genes are TRBV11-2 and TRBJ2-5; 7 nucleotides agree with TRBD1. This CDR3 contains 14 residues. Germline V lookup: CDR1 SGHAT, CDR2 FQNNGV.

The J gene is TRBJ2-3, the V gene TRBV11-3, with D maybe TRBD2 (6 bases). The V and J ends lost 6 bases and 7 bases respectively, with 11 bases between them. The germline gives CDR1 SGHNT, CDR2 YENEEA. This CDR3 comprises 12 residues. The CDR3 reads CASRGGANTQYF. In DNA form, the CDR3 reads TGTGCCAGCAGGGGGGGAGCAAATACGCAGTATTTT.

Notes on this clonotype: This clone may be a read error of a much larger clone one base away. This chain uses TRBV20-1 with TRBJ2-7; possible D gene TRBD1, 6 bases. CDR3 length: 14 amino acids. Germline values: CDR1 DFQATT, CDR2 SNEGSKA (reference sequence). V shed 5 bases and J shed 1 base, with 15 bases lying between them. The CDR3 spells CSARQASFSYEQYF. In DNA form, the CDR3 reads TGCAGTGCTCGACAGGCGTCGTTTTCCTACGAGCAGTACTTC.

The chain uses TRBV29-1 and TRBJ1-1; D is uncertain. V shed 6 bases and J shed 5 bases, with 16 bases lying between them. The V gene's germline CDR1 is SQVTM and CDR2 ANQGSEA. This CDR3 region has 13 residues. The CDR3 DNA reads as TGCAGCGTGGTACGGGATGGTGGTACTGAAGCTTTCTTT. It yields the protein CSVVRDGGTEAFF.

The rearrangement uses TRBV7-6 and TRBJ2-3; the D gene could be TRBD1 or TRBD2 (5 bases each). Trimming left V 6 bases short and J 6 bases short, with 19 bases between. This CDR3 comprises 15 residues. Germline V gene sequence: CDR1 SGHVS, CDR2 FNYEAQ. The CDR3 protein is CASSTGLSGADTQYF. The CDR3 DNA follows: TGTGCCAGCAGTACGGGGCTGAGTGGCGCCGATACGCAGTATTTT.

Remarks on this clonotype: An end of the junction differs from the germline gene, which may be a read error. The chain couples TRBV11-2 to TRBJ2-6; the D gene is possibly TRBD1 (5 bases). Germline V lookup: CDR1 SGHAT, CDR2 FQNNGV. The CDR3 runs to 19 residues. The CDR3 DNA is TGTGCCAGCAGCTTAATTCCAAAGGACGGGCCCTCTGGGGCCATCGTCCTGACTTTC. Translation: CASSLIPKDGPSGAIVLTF.

This clonotype was detected many times. The gene calls are TRBV11-2 and TRBJ2-7; possibly TRBD1 or TRBD2 for D (5 bases each). V lost 1 base and J lost 2, with 12 bases in between. Germline values: CDR1 SGHAT, CDR2 FQNNGV. This CDR3 spans 15 amino acids. The CDR3 DNA sequence: TGTGCCAGCAGCTTAGGTAGGGGACCCCCCTACGAGCAGTACTTC. It encodes CASSLGRGPPYEQYF.

This sequence joins TRBV29-1 and TRBJ2-5; D not resolved. The CDR3 is 12 amino acids. The V end lost 8 bases, the J end lost 4 bases, and 14 bases lay between the germline ends. The germline CDR1 and CDR2 sequences are SQVTM and ANQGSEA. CDR3 nucleotides: TGCAGCTTAAGGGATCTTACAGAGACCCAGTACTTC. This codes for CSLRDLTETQYF.

A word on this clonotype: One junction end does not reproduce the germline sequence, and a read error may be involved. The V gene is TRBV6-2 or TRBV6-3, the J gene TRBJ2-1; D is unclear. Looked up from germline, CDR1 is MNHEY and CDR2 is SVGEGT. There are 15 residues in the CDR3. DNA of the CDR3: TGTGTCAGCAGTTATAGTGGTCGGAAGGTCGATGAGCAGTTCTTC. Its protein is CVSSYSGRKVDEQFF.

This clonotype was recorded a few times. The chain employs TRBV11-3 and TRBJ2-2; D gene uncertain. Looked up from germline, CDR1 is SGHNT and CDR2 is YENEEA. The germline V and J ends were trimmed by 0 bases and 1 base, with 6 bases remaining between them. CDR3 length: 15 amino acids. The CDR3 DNA sequence: TGTGCCAGCAGCTTAGATGGGCAGAACACCGGGGAGCTGTTTTTT. Translating gives CASSLDGQNTGELFF. Full variable domain (rest looked up from reference TRBV11-3 and TRBJ2-2): EAGVVQSPRYKIIEKKQPVAFWCNPISGHNTLYWYLQNLGQGPELLIRYENEEAVDDSQLPKDRFSAERLKGVDSTLKIQPAELGDSAVYLCASSLDGQNTGELFFGEGSRLTVL.

Comments on this clonotype: At one end, the junction sequence differs from germline, possibly due to a read error. The chain recombines TRBV4-1 with TRBJ2-2; weak D call: TRBD2 (6 bases). CDR1 is MGHRA, CDR2 YSYEKL, per germline. The CDR3 is 17 residues long. The chain's CDR3 is CAISQDGTGTRTGELFF. CDR3 sequence (DNA): TGCGCCATCAGCCAAGATGGGACGGGGACTCGCACCGGGGAGCTGTTTTTT.

Of note for this clonotype: A much larger clone lies one base from this, so it may be a read error. The chain links TRBV30 to TRBJ1-1, with a tentative D call TRBD1 (5 bases). Germline CDR1 GTSNPN, CDR2 SVGIG (reference sequence). V was clipped by 5 bases and J by 0 bases, with 16 bases between them. This CDR3 has 15 residues. The CDR3 coding sequence is TGTGCCTGGTTCGGGCTGGGACTTATGAACACTGAAGCTTTCTTT. Amino acids: CAWFGLGLMNTEAFF. Combining the CDR3 with reference TRBV30 and TRBJ1-1 gives the whole variable domain SQTIHQWPATLVQPVGSPLSLECTVEGTSNPNLYWYRQAAGRGLQLLFYSVGIGQISSEVPQNLSASRPQDRQFILSSKKLLLSDSGFYLCAWFGLGLMNTEAFFGQGTRLTVV.

A word on this clonotype: Since a much larger clone is just one base distant, this may be a read error. It is unclear where the CDR3 begins or ends on the DNA, so no DNA is shown, and the CDR3 is as TCRdb lists it. This rearrangement joins TRBV29-1 to TRBJ1-2; the DNA was not used to check the table's D call, TRBD1. Per germline, CDR1 SQVTM and CDR2 ANQGSEA. Inclusive of both ends, the CDR3 amounts to 13 amino acids. The CDR3 reads CSVGTGGGYGCTF.

Of note for this clonotype: Sequence at one end of the junction differs from germline and may be a read error. V usage is TRBV20-1 and J usage is TRBJ2-5; 7 bases line up with TRBD2. Looked up from germline, CDR1 is DFQATT and CDR2 is SNEGSKA (reference sequence). This CDR3 has 16 residues. CDR3 bases: TGCAGTGCTAGTGGGGAGGGTAGCGGGCAGCAAGAGACCCAATACTTC. It encodes CSASGEGSGQQETQYF.

Worth noting for this clonotype: The junction departs from germline at one end; a sequencing error may be responsible. The chain links TRBV6-1 to TRBJ1-4, with D possibly matching TRBD1 (6 bases). Germline V gene data show CDR1 as MNHNS and CDR2 as SASEGT. This CDR3 has 18 residues. The CDR3 coding sequence is TGTGCCATTGTACAGGGAGGGATGTCTAAAGCAACTAATGAAAAACTGTTTTTC. Its translation: CAIVQGGMSKATNEKLFF.